Presented here are 4 T cell receptor beta chains from one specimen sequenced in a study of T cells in Graves' hyperthyroidism and ophthalmopathy. The investigators amplified TCR beta CDR3 regions from RNA transcripts. An initial round of RT-PCR targeting the TCR CDR3 relied on the HTBI primer set. TCRdb passed the multiplex PCR reads through MiXCR, listing each CDR3 protein once. The sample lists about 410,000 distinct CDR3 sequences, about 14% seen once, with over 10% in the top ten. The material sequenced was blood. The receptors were gathered from a man aged 18 to 29 with Graves' ophthalmopathy.

The gene calls are TRBV13 and TRBJ1-1; TRBD1 matches 7 bases. CDR1 and CDR2 (germline): PRHDT, FYEKMQ (reference sequence). The CDR3 length is 15 residues. With V trimmed by 6 bases and J by 2 bases, 9 bases remained unmatched. CDR3 DNA sequence: TGTGCCAGCAGGTCACACAGGGGCCAAAACACTGAAGCTTTCTTT. Its translation: CASRSHRGQNTEAFF.

A single count supports this clonotype. V gene TRBV9 combines with J gene TRBJ1-3; D not resolved. The length of the CDR3 is 14 residues. CDR1 SGDLS and CDR2 YYNGEE come from the germline V gene. V was shortened by 0 bases and J by 4 bases, with 8 bases between the two germline ends. CDR3 region: CASSVDATGNTIYF. The CDR3 nucleotides read TGTGCCAGCAGCGTAGACGCCACAGGAAACACCATATATTTT.

This clonotype was picked up many times. The rearrangement joins TRBV3-1 to TRBJ2-7; D call uncertain. Deletions cut 5 bases from V and 2 bases from J, with 13 bases between. Looked up from germline, CDR1 is LGHDT and CDR2 is YNNKEL (reference sequence). The CDR3 spans 14 residues. In DNA form, the CDR3 reads TGTGCCAGCAGCGAATACACAGCTGCCTACGAGCAGTACTTC. This sequence encodes CASSEYTAAYEQYF.

This clonotype was seen only a few times. This rearrangement joins TRBV3-1 to TRBJ2-7, with D tentatively TRBD2 (6 bases). V shed 4 bases and J shed 2 bases, with 15 bases lying between them. The CDR3 runs 15 residues. The V gene's germline CDR1 is LGHDT and CDR2 YNNKEL (reference sequence). CDR3 protein: CASSPGFGGAYEQYF. The CDR3 DNA reads as TGTGCCAGCAGCCCGGGTTTCGGGGGAGCCTACGAGCAGTACTTC.